This T cell receptor beta chain was obtained from a study of brain T cells in children with intractable seizures. Noted time point: blood from clinic visit 5 months post-surgery; TSC patient then seizure free. Sequencing used immunoSEQ multiplex PCR; TCRdb keeps in-frame clones, though not all of them. This sample has approximately 330,000 clones, with over 90% found just once. Looked up from germline, CDR1 is KGHSH and CDR2 is LQKENI. This CDR3 contains 18 residues. V gave up 6 bases and J gave up 2 bases; unmatched junction bases: 13. Material: peripheral blood, obtained approximately 5 months after surgery. V usage is TRBV18 and J usage is TRBJ2-3; 11 positions agree with TRBD2. This clonotype originated in a boy under two years old with tuberous sclerosis and intractable seizures. The CDR3 here is CASSPTPLAGASTDTQYF. The CDR3 nucleotides read TGTGCCAGCTCGCCTACCCCACTAGCGGGGGCCTCCACAGATACGCAGTATTTT.